The 16 T cell receptor beta chains reported below all come from one sample, sequenced in a study of T cell changes during pregnancy in multiple sclerosis. This table comes from immunoSEQ multiplex PCR, and its TCRdb copy is limited to in-frame clones, with some not included. Among roughly 5,200 clones, 81% were seen once, and the ten largest hold roughly 15%. Sequenced here: CD8+ T cells from peripheral blood mononuclear cells, sampled in the second trimester of pregnancy. The receptors originated from a female donor in good health, enrolled as a control in a pregnancy study.

Concerning this clone itself: A much larger clone lies one base from this, so it may be a read error. Other nucleotide sequences from this sample produce the same CDR3. This chain uses TRBV6-1 with TRBJ2-7, with 10 bases aligning to TRBD1. Germline CDR1 is MNHNS and CDR2 is SASEGT. The CDR3 length is 15 residues. CDR3 bases: TGCGCCAGCACTGGACAGGGGGGTAGCTCCTACGAGCAGTACTTC. This codes for CASTGQGGSSYEQYF.

The rearrangement links TRBV19 to TRBJ2-7, with 14 bases aligning to TRBD2. With 8 bases clipped from V and 7 bases from J, the junction kept 19 bases outside the gene matches. CDR3 length equals 18 residues. Germline CDR1 LNHDA, CDR2 SQIVND (reference sequence). The CDR3 reads CASAPRGTSGSNIREQYF. The DNA for the CDR3 is TGTGCCAGTGCCCCAAGGGGGACTAGCGGGAGTAATATACGGGAGCAGTACTTC.

The J gene is TRBJ1-4, the V gene TRBV7-9, with D perhaps matching TRBD1 (6 bases). The CDR3 extends over 14 amino acids. The ends were cut back, 3 bases at V and 6 bases at J, with 11 bases in the middle. Germline CDR1 is SEHNR and CDR2 is FQNEAQ (reference sequence). CDR3 residues: CASSFTGLDEKLFF. The CDR3 DNA sequence: TGTGCCAGCAGCTTTACAGGGTTGGATGAAAAACTGTTTTTT. The whole variable domain, remainder taken from reference TRBV7-9 and TRBJ1-4, is DTGVSQNPRHKITKRGQNVTFRCDPISEHNRLYWYRQTLGQGPEFLTYFQNEAQLEKSRLLSDRFSAERPKGSFSTLEIQRTEQGDSAMYLCASSFTGLDEKLFFGSGTQLSVL.

This sequence joins TRBV6-1 and TRBJ2-1; possible D gene TRBD2, 5 bases. Germline-derived CDR1 and CDR2 are MNHNS and SASEGT. The CDR3 spans 15 residues. The ends were cut back, 6 bases at V and 6 bases at J, with 18 bases in the middle. CDR3 DNA: TGTGCCAGCAGGAGTGAGGACGGTGCGGGCAATGAGCAGTTCTTC. Encoded protein: CASRSEDGAGNEQFF.

The rearrangement links TRBV27 to TRBJ1-1; D is uncertain. V was clipped by 5 bases and J by 1 base, with 14 bases between them. In germline, CDR1 is MNHEY, CDR2 SMNVEV (reference sequence). The length of the CDR3 is 15 residues. The CDR3 is CASSEVQRSNTEAFF. CDR3 nucleotides: TGTGCCAGCAGTGAGGTGCAGAGGTCGAACACTGAAGCTTTCTTT.

This sequence joins TRBV6-4 and TRBJ2-2; TRBD1 might be the D (6 bases). The germline V gene encodes CDR1 MRHNA and CDR2 SNTAGT. CDR3 length equals 16 residues. V lost 0 bases to trimming and J lost 7 bases, with 15 bases between them. Here the CDR3 reads CASSDSETGPSGELFF. CDR3 nucleotide sequence: TGTGCCAGCAGTGACTCAGAGACAGGTCCTAGCGGGGAGCTGTTTTTT.

The chain couples TRBV6-4 to TRBJ2-3; 9 bases fit TRBD2. Losses at the gene ends were 6 bases for V and 8 bases for J; bases not matched to a gene: 15. The CDR3 runs 16 residues. Germline assignment: CDR1 MRHNA and CDR2 SNTAGT. The CDR3: CASSQEASGVEGTQYF. The CDR3 bases are TGTGCCAGCAGCCAGGAGGCTAGCGGGGTCGAAGGTACGCAGTATTTT.

This chain connects TRBV5-1 to TRBJ1-4, with 9 bases matching TRBD1. Germline V CDR1 and CDR2: SGHRS, YFSETQ. The V gene end was trimmed by 4 bases and the J gene end by 0 bases; junction bases not matched to a gene: 4. The CDR3 length is 16 residues. The CDR3 nucleotides are TGCGCCAGCAGCCCGGGACAGGGAACAACTAATGAAAAACTGTTTTTT. Translating it yields CASSPGQGTTNEKLFF.

The chain recombines TRBV4-2 with TRBJ2-1; 7 nucleotides align to TRBD2. Unmatched junction bases numbered 3, after V lost 4 bases and J lost 6 bases. From germline, CDR1 is LGHNA and CDR2 YNFKEQ. The CDR3 is 13 amino acids. The CDR3 loop reads CASSPAGSNEQFF. For the CDR3, the DNA is TGTGCCAGCAGCCCAGCGGGGAGCAATGAGCAGTTCTTC.

In DNA form, the CDR3 reads TGTGCCAGCAACTGGGGCGAACACCGGGAGCTGTTTTTT. Amino acid sequence: CASNWGEHRELFF. J is TRBJ2-2 and V is TRBV6-6; the D gene is possibly TRBD1 (5 bases). This CDR3 is built from 13 residues. Germline V CDR1 and CDR2: MNHNY, SVGAGI (reference sequence). V was cut by 7 bases and J by 9 bases, with 15 bases left in between.

V gene TRBV6-5 combines with J gene TRBJ1-2; no definite D call. Trimming removed 4 bases at V and 6 bases at J, with 6 bases between. The CDR3 has 11 amino acids. Germline V CDR1 and CDR2: MNHEY, SVGAGI. CDR3 DNA: TGTGCCAGCAGTTCTCCAGATGGCTACACCTTC. This sequence encodes CASSSPDGYTF.

The chain joins TRBV6-4 to TRBJ2-3; a weak D match, TRBD2 (6 bases). The CDR3 runs to 15 residues. Per germline, CDR1 MRHNA and CDR2 SNTAGT. V was trimmed by 5 bases and J by 2 bases, leaving 14 bases between them. The chain's CDR3 is CASSPQRGSTDTQYF. The CDR3 DNA reads as TGTGCCAGCAGTCCACAACGGGGGTCCACAGATACGCAGTATTTT.

The CDR3 reads CASSVAKSGDPYSGANVLTF. CDR3 nucleotide sequence: TGTGCCAGCAGCGTAGCTAAATCGGGAGACCCTTACTCTGGGGCCAACGTCCTGACTTTC. The chain combines TRBV9 with TRBJ2-6; possibly TRBD2 for D (6 bases). The CDR3 extends over 20 amino acids. Germline V gene data show CDR1 as SGDLS and CDR2 as YYNGEE. With 0 bases removed from V and 0 bases from J, the gap between germline ends came to 19 bases. Supplemented by reference TRBV9 and TRBJ2-6, the full variable domain reads DSGVTQTPKHLITATGQRVTLRCSPRSGDLSVYWYQQSLDQGLQFLIQYYNGEERAKGNILERFSAQQFPDLHSELNLSSLELGDSALYFCASSVAKSGDPYSGANVLTFGAGSRLTVL.

The V and J genes are TRBV9 and TRBJ1-1; a weak D match, TRBD1 (6 bases). Germline CDR1 reads SGDLS; CDR2 reads YYNGEE. V was cut by 4 bases and J by 4 bases, with 8 bases left in between. The CDR3 extends over 12 amino acids. CDR3 DNA: TGTGCCAGCAGCCCGACAGGCACTGAAGCTTTCTTT. As protein: CASSPTGTEAFF.

The CDR3: CASSPTGAKTYEQYF. The CDR3 coding sequence is TGTGCCAGCTCACCAACAGGGGCCAAGACCTACGAGCAGTACTTC. This chain joins TRBV18 and TRBJ2-7; 7 bases line up with TRBD1. CDR1 and CDR2 from the germline V gene are KGHSH and LQKENI. The CDR3 contains 15 residues. Unmatched junction bases numbered 6, after V lost 2 bases and J lost 2 bases.

V usage is TRBV27 and J usage is TRBJ2-1; perhaps TRBD1 as D (6 bases). CDR3 length: 16 amino acids. Germline V gene lookup returns CDR1 MNHEY and CDR2 SMNVEV (reference sequence). Trimming took off 7 bases at V and 10 bases at J, with 26 bases between the two ends. In DNA, the CDR3 is TGTGCCAGCAATACGATGACAGGCCTCTCGAGTAAGGAGCAGTTCTTC. Its translation: CASNTMTGLSSKEQFF.